Presented here are 6 T cell receptor beta chains from one specimen sequenced in a study of molecular identifiers for immune sequencing clone quantification. TCRdb re-called the PCR reads with MiXCR, one entry per CDR3 protein. The sample lists more than 550,000 distinct CDR3 sequences; over 25% were seen once. The sequenced sample was naive CD8+ T cells from blood, with Jurkat cell RNA spiked in. The subset: FACS-sorted CD8+CD4-CCR7+CD45RA+ naive T cells. The origin of the receptors is a human donor in good health. Some libraries in this study had Jurkat cell RNA spiked in.

This clonotype was seen more than once but under ten times. The chain recombines TRBV6-1 with TRBJ2-7; possible D gene TRBD1, 5 bases. Germline CDR1 is MNHNS and CDR2 is SASEGT. Trimming took 7 bases from V and 4 from J, leaving 23 bases between them. There are 16 residues in the CDR3. The CDR3 nucleotides are TGTGCCAGCAATCTACCAGACAGTCGGGCGAATTACGAGCAGTACTTC. It is translated as CASNLPDSRANYEQYF.

The rearrangement uses TRBV20-1 and TRBJ2-1; 7 positions match TRBD1. Germline V gene data show CDR1 as DFQATT and CDR2 as SNEGSKA (reference sequence). The CDR3 has 16 residues. V lost 2 bases and J lost 6; bases outside the gene matches: 13. This chain's CDR3 is CSARQTGAPFFNEQFF. The CDR3 coding sequence is TGCAGTGCTAGACAAACAGGGGCCCCCTTCTTCAATGAGCAGTTCTTC.

This clonotype was counted ten times or more. This rearrangement joins TRBV28 to TRBJ1-1, with 8 bases matching TRBD1. CDR1 and CDR2 (germline): MDHEN, SYDVKM. The CDR3 contains 13 residues. V lost 5 bases and J lost 7; bases outside the gene matches: 6. The CDR3 is CASSIAGGVEAFF. CDR3 bases: TGTGCCAGCAGTATTGCAGGGGGCGTTGAAGCTTTCTTT.

The chain is built from TRBV5-6 and TRBJ2-7; D is perhaps TRBD1 (6 bases). The CDR3 sequence is 12 residues long. The V gene lost 5 bases and the J gene lost 5 bases, with 11 bases spanning the gap. CDR1 is SGHDT, CDR2 YYEEEE, per germline. CDR3 nucleotide sequence: TGTGCCAGCAGTAGACAGGTCCACGAGCAGTACTTC. It is translated as CASSRQVHEQYF.

About this clonotype itself: Since a much larger clone is just one base distant, this may be a read error. The CDR3 DNA reads as TGTGCCAGCAGTCTTAATCGGGTCTGCGAGCAGTACTTC. This codes for CASSLNRVCEQYF. This chain links TRBV6-1 with TRBJ2-7; D is unclear. V shed 5 bases and J shed 6 bases, with 14 bases lying between them. The CDR3 sequence is 13 residues long. Germline lookup yields CDR1 MNHNS and CDR2 SASEGT.

This chain links TRBV28 with TRBJ2-7; D is ambiguous. The germline V gene encodes CDR1 MDHEN and CDR2 SYDVKM. The V end was cut by 6 bases, the J end by 5 bases, with 8 bases between. The CDR3 runs 11 residues. The CDR3 here is CASSPMNEQYF. CDR3 coding DNA: TGTGCCAGCAGCCCTATGAACGAGCAGTACTTC.